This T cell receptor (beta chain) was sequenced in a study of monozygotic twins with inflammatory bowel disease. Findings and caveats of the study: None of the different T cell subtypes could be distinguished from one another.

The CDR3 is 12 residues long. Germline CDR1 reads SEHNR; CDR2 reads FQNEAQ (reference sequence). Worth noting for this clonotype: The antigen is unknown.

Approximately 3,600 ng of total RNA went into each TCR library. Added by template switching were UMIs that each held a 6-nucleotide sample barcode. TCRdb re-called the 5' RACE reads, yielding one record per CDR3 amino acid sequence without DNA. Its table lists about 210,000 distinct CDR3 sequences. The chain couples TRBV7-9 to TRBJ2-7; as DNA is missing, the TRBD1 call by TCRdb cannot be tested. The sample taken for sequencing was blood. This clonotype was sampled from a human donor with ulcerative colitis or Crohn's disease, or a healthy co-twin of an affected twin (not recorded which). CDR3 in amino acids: CASSLGPRAEYF.